This TCR beta chain was retrieved from a study of blood T cell repertoires in COVID-19 (dated by TCRdb to about 2020). Looking at the study overall: Samples covering the acute and convalescent phases of COVID-19 were provided by collaborators in the United States, Italy and Spain. The prospective study material was composed of cDNA or gDNA derived from T cells, B-cell-depleted T cells, or PBMCs. Subjects who had been exposed to COVID-19, were actively infected with it, or had recovered from it provided the deeply sampled blood TCRbeta repertoires that made up the dataset. The repertoires were made available in a free public database intended to serve as a resource for research on the immune response to SARS-CoV-2. Samples came from the ongoing ImmuneRACE study (first 160 participants) plus 1,254 subjects from 6 global collaborators. A de-identified subject ID, COVID-19 status, age in years and sex were almost always included in the sample metadata. Where HLA class I and class II types were available, the types were taken from metadata supplied by the sample provider, not from assay-based typing. Broader findings and caveats from the paper: How much clinical and demographic metadata was included differed by source and by participant, and the metadata was provided uncurated.

Each collaborating institution followed its own protocols to collect whole blood in K2EDTA tubes. For TCRbeta analysis, collaborators shipped samples as frozen whole blood, isolated PBMCs, or DNA extracted from either of those sample types. TCRbeta CDR3 regions were amplified from genomic DNA by means of the immunoSEQ Assay, a bias-controlled multiplex PCR. As for the authors' bioinformatics: The number of nucleated cells in each sample was estimated from the amplification of reference gene primers within the assay. To quantify the absolute abundance of each unique TCRbeta CDR3 rearrangement, sequence reads were collapsed and filtered. For each sample, productive Simpson clonality was calculated as the square root of Simpson's diversity index over productive rearrangements. TCRdb limited this immuneACCESS table to in-frame rearrangements with V and J called. A share of clones is missing; checked studies link under half to unresolved V genes, and the rest is unexplained. That table supplies the V and J calls and clone size; D and trimming were determined from the DNA. The sample table holds around 130,000 clones, of which around 87% were seen once. The ten largest clones add up to approximately 3.6% of the sample.

This clone was observed a handful of times. Its target antigen remains unknown. The record has no base qualities; no much larger clone is one base away. A distance of 24 bases separates the germline ends of V and J, which lose 3 bases and 7 bases respectively. Via the germline V gene, CDR1 is KGHDR and CDR2 SFDVKD. The CDR3 numbers 18 residues from cysteine through phenylalanine. Of the read, only the CDR3 DNA is kept; its 54 bases are in frame from base 1. The chain is made from TRBV24-1 and TRBJ2-1, with TRBD2 as a weak D call on 7 bases. The TCR comes from a woman aged 55-69 years with acute or convalescent COVID-19. Sequenced: peripheral blood. The base sequence is TGTGCCACCAGTGATCCCACAGGAAGGGAGAGGGGGGGGAATGAGCAGTTCTTC. It specifies CATSDPTGRERGGNEQFF.